The table lists the clone carrying this TCR beta chain with a count of one. The antigen remains unidentified. The data originate from a study of cytomegalovirus exposure and HLA in healthy donors. Study outcomes and limitations: According to a later analysis, donors in an Asian-associated ancestry cluster reportedly had fewer N-insertions than the roughly 670-donor mean.

Primers: 60 Vbeta forward and 13 Jbeta reverse. The repertoire was sequenced with immunoSEQ multiplex PCR; TCRdb's copy has only in-frame clones and lacks some. The data hold roughly 130,000 clones, with around 82% observed a single time. CDR3 length: 13 residues. Germline assignment: CDR1 SGHDT and CDR2 YYEEEE. Deletions cut 0 bases from V and 5 bases from J, with 9 bases between. The sequenced sample consisted of PBMCs. The sequence was collected from a male donor in good health and CMV-seropositive. V and J are TRBV5-6 and TRBJ2-7; the D gene is possibly TRBD1 (6 bases). The CDR3 loop is CASSLVWDNEQYF. DNA of the CDR3: TGTGCCAGCAGCTTGGTTTGGGACAACGAGCAGTACTTC.